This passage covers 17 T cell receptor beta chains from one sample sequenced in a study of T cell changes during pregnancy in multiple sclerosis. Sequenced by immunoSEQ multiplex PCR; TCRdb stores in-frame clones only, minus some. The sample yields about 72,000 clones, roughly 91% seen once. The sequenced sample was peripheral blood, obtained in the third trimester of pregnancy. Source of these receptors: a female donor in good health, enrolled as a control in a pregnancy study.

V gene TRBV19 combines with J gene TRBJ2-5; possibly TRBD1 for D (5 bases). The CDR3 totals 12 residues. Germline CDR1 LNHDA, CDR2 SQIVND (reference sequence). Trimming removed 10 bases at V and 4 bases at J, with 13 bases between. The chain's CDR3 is CAIGADRETQYF. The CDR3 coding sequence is TGTGCCATCGGAGCTGACAGAGAGACCCAGTACTTC.

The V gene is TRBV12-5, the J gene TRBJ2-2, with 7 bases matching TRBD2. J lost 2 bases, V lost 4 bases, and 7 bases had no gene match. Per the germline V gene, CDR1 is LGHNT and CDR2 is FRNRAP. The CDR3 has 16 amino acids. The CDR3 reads CASGSSSGFNTGELFF. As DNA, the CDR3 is TGTGCTAGTGGTTCATCTAGCGGTTTTAACACCGGGGAGCTGTTTTTT.

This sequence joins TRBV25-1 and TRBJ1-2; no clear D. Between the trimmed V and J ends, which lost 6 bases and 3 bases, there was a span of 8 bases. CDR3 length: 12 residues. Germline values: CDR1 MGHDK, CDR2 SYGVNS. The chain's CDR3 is CASRGGYYGYTF. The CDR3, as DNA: TGTGCCAGCAGAGGCGGGTACTATGGCTACACCTTC.

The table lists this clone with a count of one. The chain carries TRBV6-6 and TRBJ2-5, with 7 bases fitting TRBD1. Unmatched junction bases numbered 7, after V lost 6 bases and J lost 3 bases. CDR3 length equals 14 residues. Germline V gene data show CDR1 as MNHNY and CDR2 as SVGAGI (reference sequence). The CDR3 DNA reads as TGTGCCAGCAGCTACCGAACAGGGGAAGAGACCCAGTACTTC. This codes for CASSYRTGEETQYF.

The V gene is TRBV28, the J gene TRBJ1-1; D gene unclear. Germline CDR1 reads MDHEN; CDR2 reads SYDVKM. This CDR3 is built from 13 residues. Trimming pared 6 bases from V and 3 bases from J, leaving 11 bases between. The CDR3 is CASSTAGYTEAFF. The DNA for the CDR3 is TGTGCCAGCAGCACCGCGGGGTACACTGAAGCTTTCTTT.

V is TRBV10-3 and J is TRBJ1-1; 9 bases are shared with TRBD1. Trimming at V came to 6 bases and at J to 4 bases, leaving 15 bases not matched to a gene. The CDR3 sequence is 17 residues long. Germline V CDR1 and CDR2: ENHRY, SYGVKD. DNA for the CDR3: TGTGCCATCAGGGGAGGGACAGGGAGACAGGAGGTCACTGAAGCTTTCTTT. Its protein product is CAIRGGTGRQEVTEAFF.

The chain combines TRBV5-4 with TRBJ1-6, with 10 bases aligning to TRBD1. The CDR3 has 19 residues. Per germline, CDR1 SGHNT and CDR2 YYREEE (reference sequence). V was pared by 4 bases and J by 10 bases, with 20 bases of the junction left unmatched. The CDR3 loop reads CASSQGGTGALLTGSPLHF. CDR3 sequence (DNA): TGTGCCAGCAGCCAGGGGGGGACAGGGGCACTATTGACAGGGTCACCCCTCCACTTT.

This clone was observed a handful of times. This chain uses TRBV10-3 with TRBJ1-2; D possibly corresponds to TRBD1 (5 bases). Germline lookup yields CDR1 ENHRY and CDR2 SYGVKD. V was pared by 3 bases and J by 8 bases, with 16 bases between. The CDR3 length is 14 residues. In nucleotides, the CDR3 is TGTGCCATCAGTGAATGGAGGGGAGAGGGCGGCTACACCTTC. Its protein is CAISEWRGEGGYTF.

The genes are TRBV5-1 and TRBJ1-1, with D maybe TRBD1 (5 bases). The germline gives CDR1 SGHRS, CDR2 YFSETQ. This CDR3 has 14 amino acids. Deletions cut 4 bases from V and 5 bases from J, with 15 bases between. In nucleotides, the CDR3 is TGCGCCAGCAGCATTGGACAAATGGGGACTGAAGCTTTCTTT. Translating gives CASSIGQMGTEAFF.

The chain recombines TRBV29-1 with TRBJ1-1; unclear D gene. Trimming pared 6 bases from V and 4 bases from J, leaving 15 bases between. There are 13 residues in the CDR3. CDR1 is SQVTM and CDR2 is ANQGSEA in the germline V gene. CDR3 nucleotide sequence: TGCAGCGTATTCTCCCCGGGGAGCACTGAAGCTTTCTTT. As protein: CSVFSPGSTEAFF.

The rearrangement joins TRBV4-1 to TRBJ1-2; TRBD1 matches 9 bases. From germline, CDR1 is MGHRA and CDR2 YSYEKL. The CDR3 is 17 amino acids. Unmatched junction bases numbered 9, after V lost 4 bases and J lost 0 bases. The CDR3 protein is CASSPGTGFWPNYGYTF. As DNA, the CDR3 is TGCGCCAGCAGCCCCGGGACAGGGTTTTGGCCTAACTATGGCTACACCTTC.

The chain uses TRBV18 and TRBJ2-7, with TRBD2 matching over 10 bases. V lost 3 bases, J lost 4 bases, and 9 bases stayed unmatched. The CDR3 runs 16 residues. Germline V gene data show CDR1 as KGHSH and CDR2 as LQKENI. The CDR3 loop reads CASSPMGLALPYEQYF. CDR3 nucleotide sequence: TGTGCCAGCTCACCTATGGGACTAGCGCTACCTTACGAGCAGTACTTC.

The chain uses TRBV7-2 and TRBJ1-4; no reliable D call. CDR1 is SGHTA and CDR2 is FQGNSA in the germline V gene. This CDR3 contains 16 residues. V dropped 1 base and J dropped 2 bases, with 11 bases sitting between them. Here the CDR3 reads CASSLGGSRTNEKLFF. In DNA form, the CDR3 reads TGTGCCAGCAGCTTAGGTGGGAGCAGGACTAATGAAAAACTGTTTTTT.

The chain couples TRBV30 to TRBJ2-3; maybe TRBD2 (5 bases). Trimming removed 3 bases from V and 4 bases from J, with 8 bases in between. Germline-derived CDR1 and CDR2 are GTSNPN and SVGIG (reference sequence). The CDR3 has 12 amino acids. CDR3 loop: CAWRGGADTQYF. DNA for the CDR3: TGTGCCTGGAGAGGAGGCGCAGATACGCAGTATTTT.

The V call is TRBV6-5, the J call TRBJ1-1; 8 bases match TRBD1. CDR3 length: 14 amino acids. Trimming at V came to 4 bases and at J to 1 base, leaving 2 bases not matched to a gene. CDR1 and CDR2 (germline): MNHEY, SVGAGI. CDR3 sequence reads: CASSFGTGNTEAFF. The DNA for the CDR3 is TGTGCCAGCAGTTTTGGGACAGGGAACACTGAAGCTTTCTTT.

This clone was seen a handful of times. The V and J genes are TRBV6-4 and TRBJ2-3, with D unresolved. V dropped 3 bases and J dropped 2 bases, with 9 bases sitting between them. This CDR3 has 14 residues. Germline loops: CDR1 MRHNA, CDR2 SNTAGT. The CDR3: CASSEQLHTDTQYF. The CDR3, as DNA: TGTGCCAGCAGTGAACAGCTTCACACAGATACGCAGTATTTT.

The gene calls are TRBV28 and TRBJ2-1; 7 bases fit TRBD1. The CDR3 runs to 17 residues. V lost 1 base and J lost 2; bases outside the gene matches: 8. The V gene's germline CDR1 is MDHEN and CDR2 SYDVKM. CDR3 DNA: TGTGCCAGCAGTTTATTAGGGGGCTTGGGAACCTACAATGAGCAGTTCTTC. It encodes CASSLLGGLGTYNEQFF.